This T cell receptor (beta chain) came from a study of beta chain features in type 1 diabetes. V lost 5 bases, J lost 5 bases, and 10 bases lay in between. Per the germline V gene, CDR1 is MNHEY and CDR2 is SVGAGI. This CDR3 is built from 14 residues. Study-wide results and caveats: For Type 1 diabetes patients, all four CD4+ subsets carried TCRB CDR3s that were moderately but significantly shorter. In comparison with healthy donors, patients had naive, central memory and Treg TCRB repertoires that appeared more similar.

Via CD45RO/CCR7/CD25/CD127/CD95/CD27, cells of the CD4+ naive, central memory, regulatory and stem cell-like memory subsets were sorted. This clone was seen a handful of times. Its antigen remains unidentified. Investigators reverse transcribed all isolated RNA, so they sequenced expressed TCRB transcripts. Generated by immunoSEQ multiplex PCR, the TCRdb table keeps only in-frame clones and is missing some. Counted here are around 180,000 clones, 7.8% occurring once; the ten biggest clones make up approximately 0.87%. This receptor was obtained from a woman in her thirties or forties with type 1 diabetes. The sequencing input was central memory CD4+ T cells from blood. This chain links TRBV6-5 with TRBJ2-6; D is perhaps TRBD1 (5 bases). The CDR3 DNA reads TGTGCCAGCAGTCCAGGGAAGTGGGCCAACGTCCTGACTTTC. Its translation: CASSPGKWANVLTF.